The present T cell receptor (beta chain) was sequenced within a study of T cell responses to AZD1222 COVID-19 vaccine. TCRdb's copy holds only in-frame clones and misses some; the assay was immunoSEQ multiplex PCR. The sample contains 150,000 to 160,000 clones, 90% to 95% of which appear only once. The CDR3 totals 13 residues. Germline V gene lookup returns CDR1 SGHNT and CDR2 YENEEA. Trimming took off 0 bases at V and 6 bases at J, with 8 bases between the two ends. The starting material was peripheral blood, obtained 28 days after the second AZD1222 dose. The chain recombines TRBV11-3 with TRBJ1-2, with D unclear. The TCR sequence derives from an adult who received the AZD1222 COVID-19 vaccine. In nucleotides, the CDR3 is TGTGCCAGCAGCTTAGAGGAATGGGATGGCTACACCTTC. It yields the protein CASSLEEWDGYTF.